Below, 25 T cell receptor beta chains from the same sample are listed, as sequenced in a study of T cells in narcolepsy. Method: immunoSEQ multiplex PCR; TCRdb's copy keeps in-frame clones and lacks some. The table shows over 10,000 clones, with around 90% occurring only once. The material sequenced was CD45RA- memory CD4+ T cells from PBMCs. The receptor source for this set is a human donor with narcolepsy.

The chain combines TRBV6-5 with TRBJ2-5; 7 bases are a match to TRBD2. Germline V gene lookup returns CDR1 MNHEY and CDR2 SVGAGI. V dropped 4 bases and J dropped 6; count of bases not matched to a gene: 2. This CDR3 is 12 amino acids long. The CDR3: CASSSGRKTQYF. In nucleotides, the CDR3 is TGTGCCAGCAGTTCCGGGAGGAAGACCCAGTACTTC.

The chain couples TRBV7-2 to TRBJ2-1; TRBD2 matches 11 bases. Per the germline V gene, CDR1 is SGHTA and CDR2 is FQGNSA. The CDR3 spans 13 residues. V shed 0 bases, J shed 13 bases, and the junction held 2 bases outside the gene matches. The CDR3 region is CASSLASGGDQFF. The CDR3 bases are TGTGCCAGCAGCTTAGCTAGCGGGGGGGACCAGTTCTTC. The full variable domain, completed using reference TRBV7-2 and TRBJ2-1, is GAGVSQSPSNKVTEKGKDVELRCDPISGHTALYWYRQSLGQGLEFLIYFQGNSAPDKSGLPSDRFSAERTGGSVSTLTIQRTQQEDSAVYLCASSLASGGDQFFGPGTRLTVL.

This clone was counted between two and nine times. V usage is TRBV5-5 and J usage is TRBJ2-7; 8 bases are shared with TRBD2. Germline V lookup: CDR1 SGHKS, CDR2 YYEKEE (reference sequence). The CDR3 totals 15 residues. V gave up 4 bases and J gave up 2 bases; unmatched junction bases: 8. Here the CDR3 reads CASSRTGGGTYEQYF. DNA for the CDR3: TGTGCCAGCAGCCGCACCGGGGGGGGTACCTACGAGCAGTACTTC.

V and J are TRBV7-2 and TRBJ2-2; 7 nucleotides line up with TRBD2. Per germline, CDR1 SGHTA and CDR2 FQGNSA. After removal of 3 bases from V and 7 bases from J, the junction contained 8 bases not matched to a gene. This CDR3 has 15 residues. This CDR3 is CASSLTREIIGELFF. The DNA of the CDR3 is TGTGCCAGCAGCTTGACGCGGGAGATTATCGGGGAGCTGTTTTTT.

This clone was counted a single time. The CDR3 loop reads CASSYQGQVSYEQYF. The DNA of the CDR3 is TGTGCCAGCAGTTACCAGGGACAGGTCTCCTACGAGCAGTACTTC. The chain recombines TRBV6-5 with TRBJ2-7; 8 bases are a match to TRBD1. The CDR3 runs 15 residues. In germline, CDR1 is MNHEY, CDR2 SVGAGI. V lost 2 bases and J lost 0; bases outside the gene matches: 3.

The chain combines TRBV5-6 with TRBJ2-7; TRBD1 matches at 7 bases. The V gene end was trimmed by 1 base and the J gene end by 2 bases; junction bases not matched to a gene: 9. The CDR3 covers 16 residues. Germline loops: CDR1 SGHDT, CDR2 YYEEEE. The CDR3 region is CASSLFGTGDPYEQYF. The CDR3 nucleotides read TGTGCCAGCAGCTTGTTTGGAACAGGGGATCCCTACGAGCAGTACTTC.

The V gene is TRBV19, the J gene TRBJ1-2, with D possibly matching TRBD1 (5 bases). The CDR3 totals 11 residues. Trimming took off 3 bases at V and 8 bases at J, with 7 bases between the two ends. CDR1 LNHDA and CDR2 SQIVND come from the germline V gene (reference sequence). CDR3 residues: CASSMGRGYTF. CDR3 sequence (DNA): TGTGCCAGTAGTATGGGGCGAGGCTACACCTTC.

CDR3 region: CASSLAPGDTEAFF. As DNA, the CDR3 is TGCGCCAGCAGCTTGGCCCCAGGGGACACTGAAGCTTTCTTT. The V call is TRBV5-1, the J call TRBJ1-1; possibly TRBD1 for D (6 bases). The CDR3 spans 14 residues. V was clipped by 0 bases and J by 3 bases, with 9 bases between them. CDR1 SGHRS and CDR2 YFSETQ come from the germline V gene.

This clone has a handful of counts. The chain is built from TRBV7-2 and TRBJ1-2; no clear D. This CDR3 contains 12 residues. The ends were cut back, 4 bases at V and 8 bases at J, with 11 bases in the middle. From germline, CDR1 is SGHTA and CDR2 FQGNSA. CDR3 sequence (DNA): TGTGCCAGCAGCTCCTATCCACAGGGCTACACCTTC. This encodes CASSSYPQGYTF.

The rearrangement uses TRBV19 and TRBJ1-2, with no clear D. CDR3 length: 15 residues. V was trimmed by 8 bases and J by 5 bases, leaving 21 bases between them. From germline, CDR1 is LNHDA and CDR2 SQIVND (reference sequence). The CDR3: CASSLKAVAAYGYTF. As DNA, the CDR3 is TGTGCCAGTTCGCTTAAGGCGGTGGCGGCTTATGGCTACACCTTC.

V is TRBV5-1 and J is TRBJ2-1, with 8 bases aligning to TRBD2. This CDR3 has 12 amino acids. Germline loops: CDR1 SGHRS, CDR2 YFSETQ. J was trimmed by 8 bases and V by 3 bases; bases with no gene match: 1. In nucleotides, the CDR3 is TGCGCCAGCAGCTCGGGACTAGATGAGCAGTTCTTC. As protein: CASSSGLDEQFF.

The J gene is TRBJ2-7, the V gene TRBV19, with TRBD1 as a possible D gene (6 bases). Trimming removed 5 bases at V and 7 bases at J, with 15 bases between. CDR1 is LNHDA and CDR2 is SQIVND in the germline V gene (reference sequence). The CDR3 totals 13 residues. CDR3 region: CASSVGQFGEQYF. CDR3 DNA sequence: TGTGCCAGTAGTGTGGGACAATTCGGGGAGCAGTACTTC.

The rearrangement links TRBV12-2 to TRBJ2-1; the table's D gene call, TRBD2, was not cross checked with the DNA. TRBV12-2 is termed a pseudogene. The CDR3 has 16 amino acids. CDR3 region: CASRPTSGGTYNEQFF. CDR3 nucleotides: TGTGCAAGTCGACCCACTAGCGGGGGAACCTACAATGAGCAGTTCTTC.

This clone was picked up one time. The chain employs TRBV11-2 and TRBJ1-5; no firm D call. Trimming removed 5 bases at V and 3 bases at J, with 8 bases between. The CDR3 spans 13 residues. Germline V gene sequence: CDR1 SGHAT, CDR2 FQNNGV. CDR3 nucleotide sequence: TGTGCCAGCAGCGGCATGCTCAATCAGCCCCAGCATTTT. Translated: CASSGMLNQPQHF.

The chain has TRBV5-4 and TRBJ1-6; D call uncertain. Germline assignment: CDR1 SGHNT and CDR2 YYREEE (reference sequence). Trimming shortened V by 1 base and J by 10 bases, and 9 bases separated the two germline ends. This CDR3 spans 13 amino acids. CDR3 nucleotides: TGTGCCAGCAGCTTGTATGAGGAATCACCCCTCCACTTT. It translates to CASSLYEESPLHF.

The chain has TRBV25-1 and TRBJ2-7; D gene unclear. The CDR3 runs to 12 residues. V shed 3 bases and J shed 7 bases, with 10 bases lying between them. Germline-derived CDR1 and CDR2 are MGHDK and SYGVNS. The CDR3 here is CASSDFPEEQYF. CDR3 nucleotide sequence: TGTGCCAGCAGTGATTTTCCGGAGGAGCAGTACTTC.

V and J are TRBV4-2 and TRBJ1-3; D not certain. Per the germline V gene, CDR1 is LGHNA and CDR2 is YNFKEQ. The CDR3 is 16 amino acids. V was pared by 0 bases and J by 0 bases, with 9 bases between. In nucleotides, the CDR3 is TGTGCCAGCAGCCAAGACGGGGAAAGCTCTGGAAACACCATATATTTT. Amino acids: CASSQDGESSGNTIYF.

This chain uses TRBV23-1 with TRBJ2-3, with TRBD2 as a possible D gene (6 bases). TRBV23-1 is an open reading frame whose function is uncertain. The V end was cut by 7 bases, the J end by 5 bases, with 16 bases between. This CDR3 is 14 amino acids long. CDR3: CASTQWRGGDTQYF. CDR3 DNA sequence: TGCGCCAGCACCCAGTGGAGGGGAGGAGATACGCAGTATTTT.

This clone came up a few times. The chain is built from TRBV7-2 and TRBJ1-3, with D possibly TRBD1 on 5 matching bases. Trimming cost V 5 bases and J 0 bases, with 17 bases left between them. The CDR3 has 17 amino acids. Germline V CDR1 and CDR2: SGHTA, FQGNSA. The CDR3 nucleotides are TGTGCCAGCAGCAAGGAGGGGACGGCGAGCTCTGGAAACACCATATATTTT. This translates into CASSKEGTASSGNTIYF.

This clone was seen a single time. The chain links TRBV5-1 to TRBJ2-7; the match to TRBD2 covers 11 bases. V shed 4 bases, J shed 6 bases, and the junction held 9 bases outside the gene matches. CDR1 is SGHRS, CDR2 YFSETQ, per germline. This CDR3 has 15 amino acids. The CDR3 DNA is TGCGCCAGCAGCCCCGTTAGCGGGAGGGAAGGCGAGCAGTACTTC. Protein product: CASSPVSGREGEQYF.

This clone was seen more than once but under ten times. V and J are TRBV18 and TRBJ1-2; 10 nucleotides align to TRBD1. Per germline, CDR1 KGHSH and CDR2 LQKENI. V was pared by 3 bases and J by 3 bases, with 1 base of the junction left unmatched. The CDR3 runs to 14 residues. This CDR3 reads CASSPGTGDYGYTF. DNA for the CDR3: TGTGCCAGCTCACCGGGGACAGGGGACTATGGCTACACCTTC.

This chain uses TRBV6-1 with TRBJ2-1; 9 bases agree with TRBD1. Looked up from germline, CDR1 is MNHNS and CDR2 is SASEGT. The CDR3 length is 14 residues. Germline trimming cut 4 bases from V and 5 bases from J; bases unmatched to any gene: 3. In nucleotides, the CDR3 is TGTGCCAGCAGTGTTGGACAGGGGAACAATGAGCAGTTCTTC. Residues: CASSVGQGNNEQFF.

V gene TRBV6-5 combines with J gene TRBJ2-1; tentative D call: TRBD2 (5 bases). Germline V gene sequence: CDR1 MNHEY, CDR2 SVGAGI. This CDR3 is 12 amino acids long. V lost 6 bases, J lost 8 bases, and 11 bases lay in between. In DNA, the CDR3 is TGTGCCAGCAGGTCCCCCGGGGATGAGCAGTTCTTC. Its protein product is CASRSPGDEQFF.

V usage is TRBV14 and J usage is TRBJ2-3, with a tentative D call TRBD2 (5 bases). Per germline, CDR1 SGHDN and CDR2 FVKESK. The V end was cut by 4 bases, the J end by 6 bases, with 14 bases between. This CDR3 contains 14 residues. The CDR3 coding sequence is TGTGCCAGCAGCCCCCTCAGCGGTGAGGATACGCAGTATTTT. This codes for CASSPLSGEDTQYF.

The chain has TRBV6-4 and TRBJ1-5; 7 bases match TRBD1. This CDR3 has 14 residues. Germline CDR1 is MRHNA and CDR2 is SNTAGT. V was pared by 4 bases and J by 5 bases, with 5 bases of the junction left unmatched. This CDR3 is CASSVTGLDQPQHF. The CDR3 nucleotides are TGTGCCAGCAGTGTGACAGGGCTCGATCAGCCCCAGCATTTT.